The 4 T cell receptor beta chains in this list originate from one sample, sequenced in a study of CD8+ T cells in alopecia areata. Sequencing used cDNA as its template, made by extracting RNA and reverse transcribing it. Libraries were prepared by immunoSEQ multiplex PCR; TCRdb keeps only in-frame clonotypes and omits some of them. The data hold some 110,000 clones, with roughly three fifths observed a single time. Treatment noted: oral pan-JAK inhibitor, 5-10 mg twice daily. The sample was CD8+ T cells sorted from blood, taken at week 24, from a patient treated with tofacitinib. These receptors all come from a human donor with alopecia areata.

The genes are TRBV6-5 and TRBJ2-5; TRBD2 might be the D (5 bases). CDR1 and CDR2 from the germline V gene are MNHEY and SVGAGI. The CDR3 totals 14 residues. Trimming removed 5 bases from V and 4 bases from J, with 14 bases in between. The CDR3 loop is CASSPMAGGETQYF. CDR3 nucleotide sequence: TGTGCCAGCAGTCCCATGGCAGGAGGAGAGACCCAGTACTTC.

The chain carries TRBV4-3 and TRBJ2-1; 11 bases are a match to TRBD2. Germline V gene lookup returns CDR1 LGHNA and CDR2 YSLEER. The V gene end was trimmed by 4 bases and the J gene end by 4 bases; junction bases not matched to a gene: 9. CDR3 size: 17 residues. The CDR3 sequence is CASSLGTSGEGYNEQFF. The CDR3 region has the DNA TGCGCCAGCAGCCTCGGGACTAGCGGTGAAGGATACAATGAGCAGTTCTTC.

Comment on this clone: One junction end disagrees with the germline gene, perhaps due to a read error. The sample carries other DNA sequences with the same CDR3. This sequence joins TRBV4-1 and TRBJ2-3, with 9 bases fitting TRBD1. This CDR3 contains 16 residues. Germline V gene data show CDR1 as MGHRA and CDR2 as YSYEKL. In DNA, the CDR3 is TGTGCCAGCAGCCAAGATGAGGGACAGGGCGCAGATACGCAGTATTTT. It codes for CASSQDEGQGADTQYF.

J is TRBJ2-1 and V is TRBV6-5, with D perhaps matching TRBD1 (5 bases). This CDR3 has 11 amino acids. V lost 5 bases and J 9 bases, leaving 8 bases between the germline ends. CDR1 and CDR2 (germline): MNHEY, SVGAGI. CDR3 DNA: TGTGCCAGCAGTAAAGGGGTTGAGCAGTTCTTC. Translation gives CASSKGVEQFF.